Included here is one T cell receptor (beta chain) sequence, with context. This clonotype was observed a handful of times. The antigen it recognizes is unknown. No base-level quality is on record; no much larger clone is a single base apart. The time point label corresponds to: sample taken at primary tumor resection. TCR sequencing used whole RNA extracted from tumor and nontumor lung tissue, or from cryopreserved PBMC samples, without cell sorting. Samples were obtained from approximately 76 patients with early-stage, untreated non-small cell lung cancer from the lung TRACERx cohort. Patients were selected for TCR sequencing only if sufficient RNA was available from at least two tumor regions. Based on the germline V gene, the CDR1 and CDR2 sequences are KGHDR and SFDVKD. CDR3 length: 15 amino acids, cysteine to phenylalanine. Just the 45-base CDR3 DNA is kept, in frame starting at base 1. Unmatched junction bases come to 3, with V trimmed by 4 bases and J by 5 bases.

The method was 5' RACE. The sequencing machine was a NextSeq 500. In the TCR library protocol, a unique molecular identifier was attached to each TCR cDNA molecule so that PCR and sequencing errors could be corrected. From the authors' description of their analysis: TCR identification, UMI-based error correction and CDR3 extraction were performed with Decombinator tools. TCRs above a frequency of 2 per 1,000, corresponding to the top 1% of the tumor frequency distribution, were defined as expanded. Renyi diversity was computed with the R vegan package after each repertoire had been subsampled 100 times to 5,000 TCRs. CDR3 similarity networks were constructed using string-kernel similarity of amino acid triplets, with links drawn between CDR3s whose pairwise similarity was above 0.82. TCRdb reprocessed the public reads (quality trimming at Q25 with fastp, clone calling with MiXCR) and kept in-frame beta chains. Rows are unified per CDR3 protein, each entry keeping the most common DNA and genes. In this record, the V and J calls reflect TCRdb's handling and not the investigators' own analysis. The sample table records 60,000 to 90,000 distinct CDR3 sequences; about 14% of these occur just once. 7.2% of the sample is in the top ten clones.

This entry is derived from a study of spatial heterogeneity in lung cancer (dated 2019 in TCRdb). Background for the entire study: More beta-chain than alpha-chain transcripts were consistently detected, likely reflecting higher beta-chain transcript abundance. In the raw uncorrected reads, each unique combination of TCR and UMI appeared more than ten times on average. The study quantitatively compared TCR alpha and beta repertoires across multiple tumor regions, matched nontumor lung and blood in non-small cell lung cancer. The study linked features of the TCR repertoire to counts of nonsynonymous mutations, which were determined by whole-exome sequencing of tumor tissue. Both alpha and beta chains were TCR-sequenced in samples taken at surgery, namely 220 tumor regions, approximately 66 matched nontumor lung samples and approximately 51 PBMC samples.

Results the study describes overall, beyond this receptor: Ubiquitous expanded tumor TCRs were detected in blood more often at tumor resection than at routine follow-up. Confirming at a functional level the hypothesis that regional TCRs recognize regional mutations was considered to require additional single-cell paired TCR alpha and beta sequencing.

The chain is encoded by TRBV24-1 joined to TRBJ2-1, and 11 bases in between align with TRBD2. The input for sequencing was PBMCs, taken at surgery. The TCR sequence derives from a male donor with early-stage non-small cell lung cancer. The CDR3 here reads CATSEGTSGNNEQFF. The nucleotides are TGTGCCACCAGTGAAGGGACTAGCGGCAACAATGAGCAGTTCTTC.